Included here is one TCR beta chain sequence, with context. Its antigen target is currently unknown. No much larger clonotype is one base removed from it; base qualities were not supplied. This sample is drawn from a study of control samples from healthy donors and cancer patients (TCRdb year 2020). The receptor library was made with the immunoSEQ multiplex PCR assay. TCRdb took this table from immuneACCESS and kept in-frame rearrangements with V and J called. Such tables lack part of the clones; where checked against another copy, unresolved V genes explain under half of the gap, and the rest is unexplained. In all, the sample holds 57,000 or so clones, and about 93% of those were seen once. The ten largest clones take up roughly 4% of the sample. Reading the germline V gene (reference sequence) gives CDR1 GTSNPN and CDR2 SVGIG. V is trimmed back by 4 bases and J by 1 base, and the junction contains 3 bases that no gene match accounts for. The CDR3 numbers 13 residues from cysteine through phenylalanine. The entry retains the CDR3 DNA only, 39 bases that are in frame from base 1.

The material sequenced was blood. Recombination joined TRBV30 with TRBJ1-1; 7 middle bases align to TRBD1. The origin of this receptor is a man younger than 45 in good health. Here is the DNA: TGTGCCTGGACGGGACAGCCGAACACTGAAGCTTTCTTT. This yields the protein CAWTGQPNTEAFF.